What follows describes a single T cell receptor (beta chain). This clonotype was seen a few times. It lacks a known antigen. The sample holds no much larger clone one base away, and base qualities are not on file. This record belongs to a study of T-cell memory formation after mild COVID-19 (dated by TCRdb to the early 2020s). As for the study more broadly: TCR sequence clusters from the two donors were largely donor specific. T-cell clones expanding and contracting after mild COVID-19 in two donors were tracked by longitudinal TCRalpha and TCRbeta repertoire sequencing. The cohort comprised two young, previously healthy adult volunteers, one female and one male. Here is what the overall study found, with its caveats: SARS-CoV-2 specificity was not confirmed for the second-wave clones peaking on day 37. Balanced CD4/CD8 phenotypes were observed for clones contracting from day 15 to 85, whereas a bias towards CD4+ was observed for a second wave of clones expanding from day 15 to 37. Contracting CD4+ clones were located mainly in the CM and EM memory subsets, whereas CD8+ clones were found to be enriched in EMRA. Some responding clones were found in pre-infection memory, which suggests that pre-existing cross-reactive memory T cells took part in the SARS-CoV-2 response. Only a couple of mild cases were covered in the study, and larger cohorts including severe cases with pre-infection samples were considered necessary.

PBMCs were isolated by Ficoll-Paque density gradient centrifugation. Germline trimming: 4 bases from V, 7 bases from J; junction bases outside gene matches: 4. The germline V gene sets CDR1 to SGHRS and CDR2 to YFSETQ. CDR3 length: 12 amino acids, cysteine to phenylalanine. The read is trimmed to its CDR3 DNA, 36 bases read in frame from base 1. Reads for this sample came from an Illumina NovaSeq 6000. cDNA libraries for TCRalpha and TCRbeta were prepared by 5'RACE using constant-segment primers, with sample barcodes and unique molecular identifiers added. Trizol reagent was used to extract RNA from every sample. Amplification of the libraries took two PCR steps, and the second step added a second sample barcode plus Illumina TruSeq adapters. Libraries were sequenced on an Illumina NovaSeq with 2 x 150 bp paired-end reads. Per the original workflow: Reads were demultiplexed and collapsed into UMI-guided consensus sequences with migec v1.2.7. With mixcr v2.1.11, UMI consensuses were aligned to TRA and TRB V and J templates and assembled into clonotypes. Clonotypes were classified as expanded or contracted when called significant by both edgeR and NoisET, with noise models trained on biological replicates. For edgeR calls, a false discovery rate-adjusted p below 0.01 and a log2 fold-change threshold of 1 were applied. As an exploratory analysis of dynamics, max-normalized trajectories of the 1000 most abundant clonotypes were examined with PCA combined with hierarchical clustering. Each responding clone was given a CD4 or CD8 phenotype based on the CD4+ and CD8+ repertoires, which had been sequenced separately. Through fastp at Q25 and MiXCR, TCRdb rebuilt clones from the public reads, retaining in-frame beta chains. All rows with the same CDR3 protein become a single entry with the most common DNA and genes. TCRdb's processing, not the authors' own work, is the source of the V and J calls. For this sample the table gives hundreds of thousands of distinct CDR3 sequences, of which 16% were detected only once. The top ten constitute 20% to 25% of the sample.

The chain is assembled from TRBV5-1 and TRBJ1-1; 7 bases in between match TRBD1. The sequencing input was PBMCs or a T cell subset sorted from them (not recorded which). The receptor comes from a man between 18 and 35 years old who had mild COVID-19 (a few samples of this study predate the infection). The sample titles of this study are shuffled in the database, so cell type and time point are left out; the donor was told from shared clones. The DNA sequence is as follows: TGCGCCAGCAGCACCGGGACAGATGAAGCTTTCTTT. Translated, this is CASSTGTDEAFF.